This T cell receptor (beta chain) was documented in a study of cytomegalovirus exposure and HLA in healthy donors. Study at large: Within the Caucasian-associated ancestry cluster were roughly 82% of the roughly 380 genotyped donors.

The PCR made use of 60 Vbeta and 13 Jbeta primers. Data came from immunoSEQ multiplex PCR; TCRdb stores just in-frame clones and leaves some out. The sample yields about 110,000 clones, around four fifths seen once. Germline CDR1 is MNHEY and CDR2 is SMNVEV (reference sequence). The CDR3 consists of 12 residues. Trimming took 3 bases from V and 5 from J, leaving 5 bases between them. Nominal health characterized the donors when sampled, though unrecorded immune exposures were likely. The chain employs TRBV27 and TRBJ1-5; D is ambiguous. This TCR derives from a woman in her forties or fifties in good health and CMV-seropositive. Sequenced: PBMCs. The CDR3: CASSFYDQPQHF. CDR3 coding DNA: TGTGCCAGCAGTTTCTATGATCAGCCCCAGCATTTT.